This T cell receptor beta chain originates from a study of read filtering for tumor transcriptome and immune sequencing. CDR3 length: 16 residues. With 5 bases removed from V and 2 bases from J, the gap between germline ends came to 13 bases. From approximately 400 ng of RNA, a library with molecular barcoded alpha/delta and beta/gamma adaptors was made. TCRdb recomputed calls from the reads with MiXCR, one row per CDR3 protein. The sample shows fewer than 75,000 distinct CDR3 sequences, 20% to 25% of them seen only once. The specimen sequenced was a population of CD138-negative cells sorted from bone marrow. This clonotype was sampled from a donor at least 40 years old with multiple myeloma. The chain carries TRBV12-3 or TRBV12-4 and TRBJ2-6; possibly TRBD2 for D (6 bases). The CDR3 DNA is TGTGCCAGCAGTCCCGGCGGGGCAGCTGGGGCCAACGTCCTGACTTTC. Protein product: CASSPGGAAGANVLTF.